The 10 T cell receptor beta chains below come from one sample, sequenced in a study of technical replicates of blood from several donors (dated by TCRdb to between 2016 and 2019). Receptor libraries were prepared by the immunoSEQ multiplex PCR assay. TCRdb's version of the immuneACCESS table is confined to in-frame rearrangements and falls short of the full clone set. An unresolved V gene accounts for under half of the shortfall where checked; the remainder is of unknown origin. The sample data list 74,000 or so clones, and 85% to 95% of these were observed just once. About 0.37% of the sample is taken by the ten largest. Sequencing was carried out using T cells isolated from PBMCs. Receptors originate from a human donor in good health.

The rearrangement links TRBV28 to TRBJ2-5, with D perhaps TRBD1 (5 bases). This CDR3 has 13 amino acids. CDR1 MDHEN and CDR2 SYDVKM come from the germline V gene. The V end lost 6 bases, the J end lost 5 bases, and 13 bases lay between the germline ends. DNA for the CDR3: TGTGCCAGCAGCTTCAGGGCGGTGGAGACCCAGTACTTC. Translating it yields CASSFRAVETQYF.

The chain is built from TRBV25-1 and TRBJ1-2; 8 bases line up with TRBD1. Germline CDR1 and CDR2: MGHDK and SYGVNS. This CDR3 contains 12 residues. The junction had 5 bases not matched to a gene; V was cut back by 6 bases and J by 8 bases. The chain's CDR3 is CASRGQGEGYTF. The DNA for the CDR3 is TGTGCCAGCAGAGGACAGGGTGAAGGCTACACCTTC.

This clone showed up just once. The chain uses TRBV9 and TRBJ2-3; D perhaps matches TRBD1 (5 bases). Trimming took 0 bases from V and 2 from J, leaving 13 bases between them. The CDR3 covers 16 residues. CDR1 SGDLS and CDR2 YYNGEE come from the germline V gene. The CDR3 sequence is CASSVAGQQLTDTQYF. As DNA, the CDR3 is TGTGCCAGCAGCGTAGCTGGACAACAGCTCACAGATACGCAGTATTTT.

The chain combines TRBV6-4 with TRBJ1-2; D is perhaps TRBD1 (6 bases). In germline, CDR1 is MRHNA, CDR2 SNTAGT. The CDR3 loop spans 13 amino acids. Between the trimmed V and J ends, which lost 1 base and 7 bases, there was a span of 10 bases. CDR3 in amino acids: CASSDLRGFGYTF. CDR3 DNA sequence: TGTGCCAGCAGTGACTTGAGGGGGTTTGGCTACACCTTC.

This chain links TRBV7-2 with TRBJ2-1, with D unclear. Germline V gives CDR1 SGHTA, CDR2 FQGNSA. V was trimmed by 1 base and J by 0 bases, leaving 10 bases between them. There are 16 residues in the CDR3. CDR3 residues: CASSLGRAVSYNEQFF. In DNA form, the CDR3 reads TGTGCCAGCAGCTTAGGTCGAGCCGTCTCCTACAATGAGCAGTTCTTC.

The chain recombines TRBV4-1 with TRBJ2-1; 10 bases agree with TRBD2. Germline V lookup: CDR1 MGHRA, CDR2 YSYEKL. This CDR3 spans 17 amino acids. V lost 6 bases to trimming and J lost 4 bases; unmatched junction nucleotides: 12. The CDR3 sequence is CASSQGSLAGQYNEQFF. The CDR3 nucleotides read TGCGCCAGCAGTCAGGGGTCACTAGCGGGACAGTACAATGAGCAGTTCTTC.

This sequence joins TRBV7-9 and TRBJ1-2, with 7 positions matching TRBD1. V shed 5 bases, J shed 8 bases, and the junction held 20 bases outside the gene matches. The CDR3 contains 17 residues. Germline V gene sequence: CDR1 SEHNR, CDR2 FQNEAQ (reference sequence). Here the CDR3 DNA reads TGTGCCAGCAGCCCAGGATCCCTTTTGACAGGGCTAGGGGGCTACACCTTC. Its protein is CASSPGSLLTGLGGYTF. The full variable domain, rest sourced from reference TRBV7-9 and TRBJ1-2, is DTGVSQNPRHKITKRGQNVTFRCDPISEHNRLYWYRQTLGQGPEFLTYFQNEAQLEKSRLLSDRFSAERPKGSFSTLEIQRTEQGDSAMYLCASSPGSLLTGLGGYTFGSGTRLTVV.

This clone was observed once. Written as DNA, the CDR3 is TGTGCCAGCAGGGGCGGACCTACAGGTTTCTTGTCTGGGGCCAACGTCCTGACTTTC. It encodes CASRGGPTGFLSGANVLTF. The chain carries TRBV2 and TRBJ2-6; perhaps TRBD1 as D (5 bases). Germline CDR1 reads SNHLY; CDR2 reads FYNNEI. The CDR3 is 19 residues long. Trimming pared 6 bases from V and 1 base from J, leaving 22 bases between.

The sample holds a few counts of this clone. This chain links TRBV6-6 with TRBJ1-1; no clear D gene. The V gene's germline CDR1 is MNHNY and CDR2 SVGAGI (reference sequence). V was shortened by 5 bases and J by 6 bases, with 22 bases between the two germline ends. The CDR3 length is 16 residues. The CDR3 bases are TGTGCCAGCAGTCGCACCCCCTTCATTTCCCGCGCTGAAGCTTTCTTT. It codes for CASSRTPFISRAEAFF.

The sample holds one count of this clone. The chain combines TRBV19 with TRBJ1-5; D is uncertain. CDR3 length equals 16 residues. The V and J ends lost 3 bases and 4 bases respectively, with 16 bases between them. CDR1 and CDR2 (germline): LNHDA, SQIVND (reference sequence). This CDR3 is CASSIPGRGGNQPQHF. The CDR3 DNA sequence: TGTGCCAGTAGTATTCCAGGACGGGGAGGGAATCAGCCCCAGCATTTT.